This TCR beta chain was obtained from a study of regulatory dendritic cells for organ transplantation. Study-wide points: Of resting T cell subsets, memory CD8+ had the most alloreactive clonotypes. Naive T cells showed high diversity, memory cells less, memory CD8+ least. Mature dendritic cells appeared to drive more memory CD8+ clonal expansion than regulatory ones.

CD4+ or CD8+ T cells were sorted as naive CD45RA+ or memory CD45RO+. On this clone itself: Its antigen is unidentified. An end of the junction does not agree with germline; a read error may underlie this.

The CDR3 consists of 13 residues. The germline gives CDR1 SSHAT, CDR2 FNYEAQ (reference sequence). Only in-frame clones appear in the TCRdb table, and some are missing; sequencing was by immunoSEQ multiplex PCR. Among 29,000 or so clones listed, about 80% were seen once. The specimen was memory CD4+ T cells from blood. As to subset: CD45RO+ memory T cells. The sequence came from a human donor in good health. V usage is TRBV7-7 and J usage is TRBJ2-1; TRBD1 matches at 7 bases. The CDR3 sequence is CASSPDRDNEQFF. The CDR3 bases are TGTGCTAGCAGCCCCGACAGGGACAATGAGCAGTTCTTC.